The rows below give T cell receptor beta chains drawn from one sample of a study of cytomegalovirus exposure and HLA in healthy donors. Libraries were prepared by immunoSEQ multiplex PCR; TCRdb keeps only in-frame clonotypes and omits some of them. The table records around 110,000 clones, 50% to 70% of them present only once. Source material: PBMCs. The source of these receptors is a woman aged 40 to 50 in good health and CMV-seropositive. The CDR3 runs from the conserved cysteine through the conserved F or W. Each record gives: J gene, V gene, D gene, clone size, CDR3 protein, CDR3 DNA. D genes are given only for firm matches. Clone size is shown for a subset of rows, as once, few, many or a class of expanded clone.

J gene: TRBJ1-1
V gene: TRBV10-3
D gene: .
clone size: .
CDR3 protein: CAIMEEMNTEAFF
CDR3 DNA: TGTGCCATCATGGAGGAGATGAACACTGAAGCTTTCTTT

J gene: TRBJ1-1
V gene: TRBV6-5
D gene: .
clone size: .
CDR3 protein: CASRTTWQTNTEAFF
CDR3 DNA: TGTGCCAGCAGAACTACGTGGCAGACGAACACTGAAGCTTTCTTT

J gene: TRBJ1-1
V gene: TRBV11-2
D gene: .
clone size: .
CDR3 protein: CASSLTGGAQRYYTEAFF
CDR3 DNA: TGTGCCAGCAGCTTAACTGGGGGGGCGCAAAGATATTACACTGAAGCTTTCTTT

J gene: TRBJ1-5
V gene: TRBV12-2
D gene: .
clone size: .
CDR3 protein: CASRCRQVLFQPQHF
CDR3 DNA: TGTGCAAGTCGCTGCCGACAGGTTTTGTTCCAGCCCCAGCATTTT

J gene: TRBJ1-1
V gene: TRBV5-5
D gene: TRBD1
clone size: .
CDR3 protein: CASRKWTGLNTEAFF
CDR3 DNA: TGTGCCAGCCGAAAATGGACAGGGTTGAACACTGAAGCTTTCTTT

J gene: TRBJ1-2
V gene: TRBV19
D gene: .
clone size: .
CDR3 protein: CASTGGGYGYTF
CDR3 DNA: TGTGCCAGTACGGGAGGGGGCTATGGCTACACCTTC

J gene: TRBJ1-2
V gene: TRBV11-2
D gene: TRBD1
clone size: .
CDR3 protein: CASSLAPGTGVIYGYTF
CDR3 DNA: TGTGCCAGCAGCTTAGCTCCCGGGACAGGGGTTATCTATGGCTACACCTTC

J gene: TRBJ2-3
V gene: TRBV2
D gene: TRBD2
clone size: .
CDR3 protein: CASSEGLAGETDTQYF
CDR3 DNA: TGTGCCAGCAGTGAAGGACTAGCGGGAGAAACAGATACGCAGTATTTT

J gene: TRBJ2-7
V gene: TRBV23-1
D gene: TRBD2
clone size: .
CDR3 protein: CASTRSGGAREQYF
CDR3 DNA: TGCGCCAGCACACGATCGGGGGGGGCGAGGGAGCAGTACTTC

J gene: TRBJ2-1
V gene: TRBV19
D gene: .
clone size: .
CDR3 protein: CASSIVVSSYNEQFF
CDR3 DNA: TGTGCCAGTAGTATAGTTGTTAGCTCCTACAATGAGCAGTTCTTC

J gene: TRBJ2-1
V gene: TRBV7-9
D gene: TRBD2
clone size: .
CDR3 protein: CASSLAGVTEQLF
CDR3 DNA: TGTGCCAGCAGCTTGGCGGGGGTCACTGAGCAGCTCTTC

J gene: TRBJ1-2
V gene: TRBV5-1
D gene: .
clone size: .
CDR3 protein: CASSSRLDTYGYTF
CDR3 DNA: TGCGCCAGCAGCTCCAGGCTGGACACCTATGGCTACACCTTC

J gene: TRBJ2-7
V gene: TRBV28
D gene: TRBD2
clone size: .
CDR3 protein: CASTGLVKAYEQYF
CDR3 DNA: TGTGCCAGCACCGGACTAGTTAAGGCCTACGAGCAGTACTTC

J gene: TRBJ2-1
V gene: TRBV7-6
D gene: TRBD2
clone size: .
CDR3 protein: CASSLGGSSGRSEQFF
CDR3 DNA: TGTGCCAGCAGCTTAGGAGGGTCTAGCGGGAGGAGTGAGCAGTTCTTC

J gene: TRBJ2-3
V gene: TRBV2
D gene: .
clone size: .
CDR3 protein: CASKRQSITTDTQYF
CDR3 DNA: TGTGCCAGCAAAAGACAGTCTATCACCACAGATACGCAGTATTTT

J gene: TRBJ1-2
V gene: TRBV4-2
D gene: TRBD1
clone size: .
CDR3 protein: CASSQDRGQGYGYTF
CDR3 DNA: TGTGCCAGCAGCCAAGACAGAGGACAGGGGTATGGCTACACCTTC

J gene: TRBJ2-7
V gene: TRBV28
D gene: TRBD1
clone size: few
CDR3 protein: CASSSDTGVVYEQYF
CDR3 DNA: TGTGCCAGCAGTTCGGATACAGGGGTCGTCTACGAGCAGTACTTC

J gene: TRBJ2-7
V gene: TRBV5-3
D gene: .
clone size: .
CDR3 protein: CATSPQGRQFYEQYF
CDR3 DNA: TGTGCCACCTCACCACAGGGAAGACAGTTCTACGAGCAGTACTTC

J gene: TRBJ2-2
V gene: TRBV10-3
D gene: .
clone size: .
CDR3 protein: CAISEIEGDPTGELFF
CDR3 DNA: TGTGCCATCAGTGAGATCGAGGGAGACCCCACCGGGGAGCTGTTTTTT

J gene: TRBJ2-7
V gene: TRBV19
D gene: TRBD2
clone size: .
CDR3 protein: CASSPYLAGGRYEQYF
CDR3 DNA: TGTGCCAGTAGTCCCTATTTAGCGGGAGGGCGCTACGAGCAGTACTTC

J gene: TRBJ1-3
V gene: TRBV4-2
D gene: .
clone size: once
CDR3 protein: CASSQDADSTIYF
CDR3 DNA: TGTGCCAGCAGCCAAGATGCAGACAGCACCATATATTTT

J gene: TRBJ2-5
V gene: TRBV30
D gene: .
clone size: .
CDR3 protein: CAWSVQVRETQYF
CDR3 DNA: TGTGCCTGGAGTGTACAGGTCAGGGAGACCCAGTACTTC

J gene: TRBJ2-1
V gene: TRBV9
D gene: .
clone size: few
CDR3 protein: CASSVGGEQFF
CDR3 DNA: TGTGCCAGCAGCGTAGGCGGTGAGCAGTTCTTC

J gene: TRBJ2-7
V gene: TRBV6-6
D gene: TRBD1
clone size: once
CDR3 protein: CASQGAGGTYEQYF
CDR3 DNA: TGTGCCAGCCAGGGGGCAGGGGGTACCTACGAGCAGTACTTC

J gene: TRBJ2-1
V gene: TRBV2
D gene: .
clone size: .
CDR3 protein: CASSSDAGEQFF
CDR3 DNA: TGTGCCAGCAGCTCTGATGCGGGTGAGCAGTTCTTC

J gene: TRBJ2-1
V gene: TRBV29-1
D gene: .
clone size: .
CDR3 protein: CSVEVPGLNNEQFF
CDR3 DNA: TGCAGCGTTGAAGTTCCAGGACTCAACAATGAGCAGTTCTTC

J gene: TRBJ2-7
V gene: TRBV29-1
D gene: .
clone size: .
CDR3 protein: CSVVLRERSYEQYF
CDR3 DNA: TGCAGCGTTGTTCTCCGGGAAAGGTCCTACGAGCAGTACTTC

J gene: TRBJ2-7
V gene: TRBV28
D gene: .
clone size: .
CDR3 protein: CASSFSPGLLSSYEQYF
CDR3 DNA: TGTGCCAGCAGTTTCTCACCCGGACTCCTGAGCTCCTACGAGCAGTACTTC

J gene: TRBJ2-7
V gene: TRBV6-5
D gene: TRBD1
clone size: few
CDR3 protein: CASSSRTGGSYEQYF
CDR3 DNA: TGTGCCAGCAGTTCTCGGACAGGGGGCTCGTACGAGCAGTACTTC

J gene: TRBJ1-1
V gene: TRBV30
D gene: TRBD1
clone size: once
CDR3 protein: CAWTLTGGTEAFF
CDR3 DNA: TGTGCCTGGACCCTGACAGGGGGCACTGAAGCTTTCTTT

J gene: TRBJ1-2
V gene: TRBV7-9
D gene: .
clone size: .
CDR3 protein: CASSLQGTNYGYTF
CDR3 DNA: TGTGCCAGCAGCCTACAGGGTACTAACTATGGCTACACCTTC

J gene: TRBJ2-1
V gene: TRBV5-4
D gene: TRBD2
clone size: few
CDR3 protein: CASSLELAGGHEQFF
CDR3 DNA: TGTGCCAGCAGCTTGGAGCTAGCGGGAGGGCATGAGCAGTTCTTC

J gene: TRBJ2-7
V gene: TRBV6-5
D gene: .
clone size: .
CDR3 protein: CASSYSTGYYEQYF
CDR3 DNA: TGTGCCAGCAGTTACTCCACAGGATACTACGAGCAGTACTTC

J gene: TRBJ1-1
V gene: TRBV29-1
D gene: .
clone size: .
CDR3 protein: CSVGSGLAFF
CDR3 DNA: TGCAGCGTTGGCTCGGGTTTAGCTTTCTTT

J gene: TRBJ2-5
V gene: TRBV4-1
D gene: TRBD2
clone size: few
CDR3 protein: CASSPYTGSSGSGGETQYF
CDR3 DNA: TGCGCCAGCAGCCCCTACACAGGCTCTAGCGGGAGTGGGGGGGAGACCCAGTACTTC

J gene: TRBJ2-2
V gene: TRBV28
D gene: .
clone size: .
CDR3 protein: CASSYRGGMVGELFF
CDR3 DNA: TGTGCCAGCAGTTACCGGGGCGGGATGGTCGGGGAGCTGTTTTTT

J gene: TRBJ1-2
V gene: TRBV5-1
D gene: TRBD1
clone size: .
CDR3 protein: CASRTGTVGNYGYTF
CDR3 DNA: TGCGCCAGCAGGACTGGGACAGTGGGTAACTATGGCTACACCTTC

J gene: TRBJ2-7
V gene: TRBV19
D gene: TRBD1
clone size: .
CDR3 protein: CASSKDRAVYEQYF
CDR3 DNA: TGTGCCAGTAGTAAGGACAGGGCCGTCTACGAGCAGTACTTC

J gene: TRBJ2-7
V gene: TRBV28
D gene: .
clone size: .
CDR3 protein: CASRYKQGSLVHEQYF
CDR3 DNA: TGTGCCAGCAGATATAAACAGGGCTCCCTCGTCCACGAGCAGTACTTC

J gene: TRBJ2-5
V gene: TRBV5-4
D gene: TRBD2
clone size: .
CDR3 protein: CASSPGTSGRAETQYF
CDR3 DNA: TGTGCCAGCAGCCCAGGGACTAGCGGGAGAGCGGAGACCCAGTACTTC

J gene: TRBJ2-7
V gene: TRBV7-9
D gene: TRBD1
clone size: .
CDR3 protein: CASTGDRQFYEQYF
CDR3 DNA: TGTGCCAGCACCGGGGACAGGCAATTTTACGAGCAGTACTTC

J gene: TRBJ2-1
V gene: TRBV4-2
D gene: .
clone size: .
CDR3 protein: CASSHPGLSYNEQFF
CDR3 DNA: TGTGCCAGCAGCCATCCGGGACTTAGCTACAATGAGCAGTTCTTC

J gene: TRBJ1-3
V gene: TRBV4-3
D gene: .
clone size: few
CDR3 protein: CASRSGADSVGNTIYF
CDR3 DNA: TGCGCCAGCCGCTCAGGGGCAGATTCCGTGGGAAACACCATATATTTT

J gene: TRBJ2-7
V gene: TRBV2
D gene: TRBD1
clone size: .
CDR3 protein: CASSEAQGVITYEQYF
CDR3 DNA: TGTGCCAGCAGTGAAGCGCAGGGGGTGATAACCTACGAGCAGTACTTC

J gene: TRBJ1-1
V gene: TRBV7-9
D gene: TRBD1
clone size: .
CDR3 protein: CASSLADRSLLNTEAFF
CDR3 DNA: TGTGCCAGCAGCTTAGCGGACAGGAGTCTCTTGAACACTGAAGCTTTCTTT

J gene: TRBJ1-1
V gene: TRBV5-1
D gene: .
clone size: .
CDR3 protein: CASSLSRVNTEAFF
CDR3 DNA: TGCGCCAGCAGCTTGTCCAGGGTGAACACTGAAGCTTTCTTT

J gene: TRBJ2-3
V gene: TRBV2
D gene: .
clone size: .
CDR3 protein: CASIEVNRAVSDTQYF
CDR3 DNA: TGTGCCAGCATTGAAGTAAACAGGGCGGTTTCAGATACGCAGTATTTT

J gene: TRBJ2-7
V gene: TRBV29-1
D gene: TRBD1
clone size: .
CDR3 protein: CSVAGQASSYEQYF
CDR3 DNA: TGCAGCGTCGCGGGACAGGCGTCCTCCTACGAGCAGTACTTC

J gene: TRBJ2-5
V gene: TRBV5-4
D gene: TRBD1
clone size: few
CDR3 protein: CASSSTGGEETQYF
CDR3 DNA: TGTGCCAGCAGCTCGACAGGGGGCGAAGAGACCCAGTACTTC

J gene: TRBJ2-7
V gene: TRBV5-1
D gene: TRBD2
clone size: .
CDR3 protein: CASSPDLSGRAAGEQYF
CDR3 DNA: TGCGCCAGCAGCCCTGACCTGAGCGGGAGAGCTGCTGGCGAGCAGTACTTC

J gene: TRBJ2-1
V gene: TRBV5-1
D gene: TRBD2
clone size: .
CDR3 protein: CASGLAGGPYNEQFF
CDR3 DNA: TGCGCCAGCGGATTAGCGGGAGGCCCCTACAATGAGCAGTTCTTC

J gene: TRBJ2-5
V gene: TRBV5-1
D gene: TRBD2
clone size: few
CDR3 protein: CASSYVAGGRGETQYF
CDR3 DNA: TGCGCCAGCAGCTACGTAGCGGGAGGGAGAGGAGAGACCCAGTACTTC

J gene: TRBJ2-7
V gene: TRBV6-1
D gene: TRBD1
clone size: .
CDR3 protein: CASSGWGTGGYDRHTEQYF
CDR3 DNA: TGTGCCAGCAGTGGGTGGGGGACAGGGGGCTACGATCGACACACCGAGCAGTACTTC

J gene: TRBJ1-2
V gene: TRBV29-1
D gene: .
clone size: .
CDR3 protein: CSVGGHPNYGYTF
CDR3 DNA: TGCAGCGTTGGTGGACATCCGAACTATGGCTACACCTTC

J gene: TRBJ2-7
V gene: TRBV4-2
D gene: .
clone size: .
CDR3 protein: CASSQDRGQISYEQYF
CDR3 DNA: TGTGCCAGCAGCCAAGATCGCGGACAGATATCCTACGAGCAGTACTTC

J gene: TRBJ2-4
V gene: TRBV5-6
D gene: TRBD1
clone size: .
CDR3 protein: CASSFRGPQYF
CDR3 DNA: TGTGCCAGCAGCTTCAGGGGGCCGCAGTACTTC